This is a list of T cell receptor beta chains from one sample in a study of T cell repertoires in cytomegalovirus infection. TCRdb ran MiXCR on the reads and lists one entry per CDR3 protein. The repertoire consists of under 150,000 distinct CDR3 sequences, with about 24% occurring once and the leading ten covering 30% to 40%. No antigen has been assigned to these receptors. Material: PBMCs, sequenced either directly or after in vitro stimulation (not recorded which). All receptors come from a human donor in good health (CMV status not recorded). Some clones in this sample may be carry-over from other donors' samples. The CDR3 runs from the conserved cysteine through the conserved F or W.

CDR3aa | j_gene | v_gene
CASDGPNYGYTF | TRBJ1-2 | TRBV5-6
CASSLGQGVRDEQFF | TRBJ2-1 | TRBV28
CASSEGQGYQPQHF | TRBJ1-5 | TRBV2
CASSSGLAGGPEQFF | TRBJ2-1 | TRBV27
CASFGTGNTEAFF | TRBJ1-1 | TRBV4-1
CASTSGPYNSPLHF | TRBJ1-6 | TRBV12-3/TRBV12-4
CASSISRAGGEPQHF | TRBJ1-5 | TRBV19
CASSPSNWGVKDTGELFF | TRBJ2-2 | TRBV7-3
CASSALAALTDTQYF | TRBJ2-3 | TRBV19
CASSSSTRDGNTEAFF | TRBJ1-1 | TRBV4-1